Shown below are 10 T cell receptor beta chains from a single sample sequenced in a study of radiotherapy plus CTLA-4 blockade in lung cancer. This table comes from immunoSEQ multiplex PCR, and its TCRdb copy is limited to in-frame clones, with some not included. The top ten clones hold 2% to 3% of a sample with about 110,000 clones, 70% to 90% of them seen once. This sample comprised peripheral blood, obtained from a patient treated with radiotherapy plus ipilimumab. Receptors were obtained from a human donor with non-small cell lung cancer that progressed on radiotherapy plus ipilimumab. Some clones in this sample may be carry-over from other donors' samples.

The chain couples TRBV6-6 to TRBJ2-1; no clear D. Germline V gene lookup returns CDR1 MNHNY and CDR2 SVGAGI (reference sequence). V was trimmed by 0 bases and J by 11 bases, leaving 14 bases between them. The CDR3 runs 14 residues. The DNA for the CDR3 is TGTGCCAGCAGTTACTCTACCGGTGTGGTCAAGCAGTTCTTC. It is translated as CASSYSTGVVKQFF.

The CDR3 nucleotides read TGTGCCAGCAGCCCATCCGGGACAGGCCTCTACAATGAGCAGTTCTTC. As protein: CASSPSGTGLYNEQFF. V gene TRBV7-3 combines with J gene TRBJ2-1; 8 nucleotides agree with TRBD1. Per germline, CDR1 SGHTA and CDR2 FQGTGA. The CDR3 is 16 amino acids. V was pared by 5 bases and J by 3 bases, with 9 bases of the junction left unmatched. Full variable domain (remainder filled in from reference TRBV7-3 and TRBJ2-1): GAGVSQTPSNKVTEKGKYVELRCDPISGHTALYWYRQSLGQGPEFLIYFQGTGAADDSGLPNDRFFAVRPEGSVSTLKIQRTERGDSAVYLCASSPSGTGLYNEQFFGPGTRLTVL.

J is TRBJ1-2 and V is TRBV11-2; 10 bases map to TRBD1. The CDR3 covers 15 residues. Germline V lookup: CDR1 SGHAT, CDR2 FQNNGV. V shed 5 bases and J 8 bases; nucleotides not matched to a gene: 11. DNA of the CDR3: TGTGCCAGCAGCCCATTTAGACAGGGGGCCTGGGGCTACACCTTC. It is translated as CASSPFRQGAWGYTF.

This clone was picked up a small number of times. This rearrangement joins TRBV27 to TRBJ1-5; the D gene is possibly TRBD1 (6 bases). The CDR3 spans 17 residues. Trimming removed 10 bases from V and 0 bases from J, with 22 bases in between. The germline gives CDR1 MNHEY, CDR2 SMNVEV (reference sequence). The CDR3 reads CATREGRGGYSNQPQHF. DNA of the CDR3: TGTGCCACAAGAGAGGGCAGGGGTGGGTATAGCAATCAGCCCCAGCATTTT.

The chain recombines TRBV6-5 with TRBJ2-1; 13 bases line up with TRBD2. The J segment lost 7 bases and the V segment lost 1 base, leaving 1 base of the junction unmatched. There are 15 residues in the CDR3. Germline V gives CDR1 MNHEY, CDR2 SVGAGI. DNA for the CDR3: TGTGCCAGCAGTTACTTACTAGCGGGGGGGAATGAGCAGTTCTTC. Translating gives CASSYLLAGGNEQFF.

This clone was seen only once. The chain carries TRBV6-1 and TRBJ1-2; D uncertain. Germline V gives CDR1 MNHNS, CDR2 SASEGT. V lost 6 bases and J lost 6, with 14 bases in between. This CDR3 is built from 13 residues. This chain's CDR3 is CASSLTELDGYTF. For the CDR3, the DNA is TGTGCCAGCAGCCTTACAGAGCTTGATGGCTACACCTTC.

CDR3 sequence (DNA): TGTGCCAGCTCACCACCGGTCGCGACAGGGGCCGGTGAGCAGTACTTC. Amino acids: CASSPPVATGAGEQYF. The chain joins TRBV18 to TRBJ2-7; 8 bases line up with TRBD1. The V and J ends lost 0 bases and 7 bases, in that order; junction bases with no gene match: 11. The CDR3 covers 16 residues. The germline gives CDR1 KGHSH, CDR2 LQKENI.

The chain has TRBV14 and TRBJ2-7; perhaps TRBD1 as D (6 bases). The CDR3 runs to 14 residues. Germline CDR1 and CDR2: SGHDN and FVKESK. V was cut by 4 bases and J by 3 bases, with 13 bases left in between. In DNA form, the CDR3 reads TGTGCCAGCAGCCCGTCTATGGACAGCTACGAGCAGTACTTC. Translation: CASSPSMDSYEQYF.

The chain couples TRBV5-1 to TRBJ1-1; 7 bases map to TRBD1. The CDR3 has 13 residues. CDR1 and CDR2 from the germline V gene are SGHRS and YFSETQ. Trimming cost V 4 bases and J 8 bases; bases outside gene matches: 8. The CDR3 spells CASSLDRVGEAFF. The DNA of the CDR3 is TGCGCCAGCAGCCTCGACAGGGTGGGAGAAGCTTTCTTT.

V usage is TRBV5-4 and J usage is TRBJ2-5; D is tentatively TRBD1 or TRBD2 (5 bases each). V lost 0 bases, J lost 5 bases, and 20 bases lay in between. Looked up from germline, CDR1 is SGHNT and CDR2 is YYREEE (reference sequence). The CDR3 covers 17 residues. This CDR3 reads CASSLGGRAGSVETQYF. DNA for the CDR3: TGTGCCAGCAGCTTGGGGGGCAGGGCTGGGAGCGTGGAGACCCAGTACTTC.